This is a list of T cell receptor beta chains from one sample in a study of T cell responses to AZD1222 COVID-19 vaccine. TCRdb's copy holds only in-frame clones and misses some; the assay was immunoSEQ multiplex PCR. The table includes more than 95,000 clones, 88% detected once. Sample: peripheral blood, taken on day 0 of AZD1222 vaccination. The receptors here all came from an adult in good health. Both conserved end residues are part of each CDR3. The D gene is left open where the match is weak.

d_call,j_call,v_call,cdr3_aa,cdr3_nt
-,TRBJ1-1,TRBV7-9,CASRSQALNTEAFF,TGTGCCAGCAGGTCCCAGGCACTGAACACTGAAGCTTTCTTT
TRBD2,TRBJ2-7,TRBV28,CASSWGGSSYEQYF,TGTGCCAGCAGTTGGGGCGGGAGCTCCTACGAGCAGTACTTC
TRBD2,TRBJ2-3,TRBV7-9,CASSPSGSTDTQYF,TGTGCCAGCAGCCCTAGCGGGAGCACAGATACGCAGTATTTT
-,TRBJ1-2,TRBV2,CASTRSNYGYTF,TGTGCCAGCACCCGATCAAACTATGGCTACACCTTC
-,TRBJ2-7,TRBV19,CASSTSWQAVYEQYF,TGTGCCAGTAGTACCAGTTGGCAAGCTGTCTACGAGCAGTACTTC
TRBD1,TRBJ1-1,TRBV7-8,CASSLTPTGGMTEAFF,TGTGCCAGCAGCTTAACTCCGACAGGGGGCATGACTGAAGCTTTCTTT
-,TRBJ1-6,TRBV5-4,CASSLWEVPSSPLHF,TGTGCCAGCAGCTTGTGGGAGGTACCCAGTTCACCCCTCCACTTT
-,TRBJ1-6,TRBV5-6,CASSLSRLYNSPLHF,TGTGCCAGCAGCTTGAGTCGACTCTATAATTCACCCCTCCACTTT
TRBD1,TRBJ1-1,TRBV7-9,CASSFGQDTEAFF,TGTGCCAGCAGCTTCGGACAGGACACTGAAGCTTTCTTT
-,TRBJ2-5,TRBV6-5,CASRRVWADKETQYF,TGTGCCAGCAGGCGAGTCTGGGCAGATAAAGAGACCCAGTACTTC
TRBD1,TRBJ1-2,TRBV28,CASSSSRGRGYTF,TGTGCCAGCAGTTCGAGCAGGGGGCGCGGCTACACCTTC
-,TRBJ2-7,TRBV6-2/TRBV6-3,CASSYGSTYEQYF,TGTGCCAGCAGTTATGGGAGTACCTACGAGCAGTACTTC
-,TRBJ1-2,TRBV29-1,CSLGDGNNYGYTF,TGCAGCCTTGGGGACGGGAATAACTATGGCTACACCTTC
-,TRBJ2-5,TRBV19,CASSIDGEVQYF,TGTGCCAGTAGTATAGATGGAGAAGTCCAGTACTTC
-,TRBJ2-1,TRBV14,CASSRTGGLAEREREQFF,TGTGCCAGCAGCCGGACAGGTGGGCTAGCGGAACGAGAGAGGGAGCAGTTCTTC
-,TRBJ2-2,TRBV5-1,CASKLGGELGELFF,TGCGCCAGCAAGCTGGGGGGAGAACTAGGGGAGCTGTTTTTT